The clone carrying this TCR beta chain was seen ten or more times. Its antigen is not identified. TCRdb reprocessed the reads via MiXCR and lists one record per CDR3 protein. The sample contains about 900,000 distinct CDR3 sequences, 25% to 40% of which appear only once. Trimming removed 6 bases at V and 4 bases at J, with 19 bases between. This CDR3 contains 16 residues. CDR1 LGHNT and CDR2 FRNRAP come from the germline V gene. The data originate from a study of T cell repertoires in cytomegalovirus infection. Study-level information: Use of recently identified HLA-C-restricted and well-studied HLA-B-restricted CMV epitopes was part of the study. Study observations and caveats: Accumulated public TCR beta family frequency recognized individuals carrying CMV together with the relevant HLA. It was HLA-C-restricted CMV-specific TCR beta clonotypes that dominated the response ex vivo.

This sequence was found in a human donor in good health (CMV status not recorded). Some clones in this sample may be carry-over from other donors' samples. Sequenced here: cultured CD8+ T cells from PBMCs, sampled from culture after CMV antigen stimulation. The rearrangement uses TRBV12-5 and TRBJ2-1; TRBD2 might be the D (6 bases). CDR3 nucleotides: TGTGCTAGTGGCTTGTCTCCAGGCCGGGGGTACAATGAGCAGTTCTTC. It translates to CASGLSPGRGYNEQFF.